These 4 T cell receptor beta chains were sequenced from one sample in a study of shared clonotypes between healthy human individuals. Method: immunoSEQ multiplex PCR; TCRdb's copy keeps in-frame clones and lacks some. The top ten hold approximately 25% of the sample, which has almost 700,000 clones, just over 90% seen once. Terminally differentiated effector memory CD45RA+ cells were excluded from the naive CD8 cells, which were CD45RO-negative and positively selected for CCR7. Sequencing used naive CD8+ T cells sorted from blood. These receptors originate from a man aged 25 to 40 in good health.

The rearrangement uses TRBV4-1 and TRBJ2-7; D perhaps matches TRBD1 (6 bases). With 3 bases removed from V and 5 bases from J, the gap between germline ends came to 14 bases. The germline V gene has CDR1 MGHRA and CDR2 YSYEKL. The CDR3 runs to 14 residues. CDR3 sequence (DNA): TGCGCCAGCAGCCAGGCAGGGGCGCAGAACGAGCAGTACTTC. Translation gives CASSQAGAQNEQYF.

CDR3 coding DNA: TGTGCCAGCAGCTCATCCCACGTTACAGGGGGGAACACCTTC. Translating gives CASSSSHVTGGNTF. The gene calls are TRBV11-2 and TRBJ1-2; 8 bases fit TRBD1. From germline, CDR1 is SGHAT and CDR2 FQNNGV. This CDR3 is 14 amino acids long. Unmatched junction bases numbered 13, after V lost 4 bases and J lost 12 bases.

CDR3 nucleotides: TGTGCCAGTAGTACCCTACCGGGGATTCGGGATACGCAGTATTTT. It codes for CASSTLPGIRDTQYF. V and J are TRBV19 and TRBJ2-3, with a tentative D call TRBD2 (5 bases). Looked up from germline, CDR1 is LNHDA and CDR2 is SQIVND (reference sequence). The CDR3 spans 15 residues. V was clipped by 4 bases and J by 6 bases, with 17 bases between them.

The chain is built from TRBV28 and TRBJ2-5; 7 nucleotides agree with TRBD2. The CDR3 runs to 16 residues. Trimming took 5 bases from V and 3 from J; bases not matched to a gene: 12. CDR1 and CDR2 from the germline V gene are MDHEN and SYDVKM. DNA of the CDR3: TGTGCCAGCAGTGCTCCGGGTCTCAGCGGGGAAGAGACCCAGTACTTC. Its translation is CASSAPGLSGEETQYF.